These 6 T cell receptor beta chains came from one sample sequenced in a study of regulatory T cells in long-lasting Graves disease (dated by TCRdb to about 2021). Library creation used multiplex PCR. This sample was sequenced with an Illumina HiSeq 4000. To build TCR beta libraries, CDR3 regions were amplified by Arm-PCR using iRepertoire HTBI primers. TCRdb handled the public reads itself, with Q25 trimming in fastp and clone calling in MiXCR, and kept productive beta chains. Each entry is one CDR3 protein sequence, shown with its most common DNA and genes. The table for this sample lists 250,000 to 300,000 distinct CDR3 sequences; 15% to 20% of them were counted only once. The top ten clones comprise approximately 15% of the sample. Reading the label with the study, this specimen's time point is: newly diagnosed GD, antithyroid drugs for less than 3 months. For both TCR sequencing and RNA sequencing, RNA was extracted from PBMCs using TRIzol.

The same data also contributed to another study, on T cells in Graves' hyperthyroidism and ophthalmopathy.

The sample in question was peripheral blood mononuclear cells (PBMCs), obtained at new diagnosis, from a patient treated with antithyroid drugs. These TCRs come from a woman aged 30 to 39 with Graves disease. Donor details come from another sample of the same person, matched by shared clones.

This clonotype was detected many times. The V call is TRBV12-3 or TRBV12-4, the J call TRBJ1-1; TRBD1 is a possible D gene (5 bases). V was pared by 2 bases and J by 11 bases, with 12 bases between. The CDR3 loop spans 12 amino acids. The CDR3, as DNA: TGTGCCAGCAGTTTACGGCCAGGGAGGGCTTTCTTT. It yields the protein CASSLRPGRAFF.

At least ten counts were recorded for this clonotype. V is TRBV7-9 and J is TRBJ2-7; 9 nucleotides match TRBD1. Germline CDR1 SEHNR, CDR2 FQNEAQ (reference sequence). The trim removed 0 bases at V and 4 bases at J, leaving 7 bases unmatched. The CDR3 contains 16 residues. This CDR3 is CASSLAPGQGLYEQYF. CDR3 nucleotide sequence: TGTGCCAGCAGCTTAGCACCGGGACAGGGACTTTACGAGCAGTACTTC.

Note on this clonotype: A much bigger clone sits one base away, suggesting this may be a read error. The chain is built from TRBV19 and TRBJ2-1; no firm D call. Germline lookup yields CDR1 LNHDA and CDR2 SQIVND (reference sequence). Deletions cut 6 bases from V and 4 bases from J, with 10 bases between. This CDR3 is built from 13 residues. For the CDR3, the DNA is TGTGCCAGTAGCGACGACGGATACAATGAGCAGTTCTTC. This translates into CASSDDGYNEQFF.

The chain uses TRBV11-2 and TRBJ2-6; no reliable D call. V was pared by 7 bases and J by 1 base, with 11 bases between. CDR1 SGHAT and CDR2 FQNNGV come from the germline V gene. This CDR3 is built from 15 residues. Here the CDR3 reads CASTLILSGANVLTF. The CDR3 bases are TGTGCCAGCACCCTTATTCTTTCTGGGGCCAACGTCCTGACTTTC.

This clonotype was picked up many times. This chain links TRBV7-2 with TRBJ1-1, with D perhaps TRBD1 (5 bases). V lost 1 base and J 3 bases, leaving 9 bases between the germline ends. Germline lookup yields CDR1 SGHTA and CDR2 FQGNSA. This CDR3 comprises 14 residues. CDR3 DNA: TGTGCCAGCAGCTTAGGGGGCGGGGACACTGAAGCTTTCTTT. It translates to CASSLGGGDTEAFF.

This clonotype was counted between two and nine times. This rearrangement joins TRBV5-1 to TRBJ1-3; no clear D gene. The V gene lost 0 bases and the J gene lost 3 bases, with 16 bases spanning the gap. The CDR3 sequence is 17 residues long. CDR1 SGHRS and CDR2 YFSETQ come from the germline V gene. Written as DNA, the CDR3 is TGCGCCAGCAGCTTGGAGGGCCAGGCGGAACTTGGAAACACCATATATTTT. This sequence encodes CASSLEGQAELGNTIYF.